Sequencing of this TCR beta chain was carried out in a study of naive and memory T cell subsets. V shed 3 bases and J 4 bases; nucleotides not matched to a gene: 4. The CDR3 length is 16 residues. Germline V CDR1 and CDR2: SNHLY, FYNNEI. This clonotype was counted a few times. Two oligonucleotides, mixed equimolar, formed the beta constant-region primer covering TRBC1 and TRBC2. The ligated cDNA underwent four PCR rounds using SP2 and nested alpha and beta constant-region primers. TCRdb reprocessed the UMI-ligation and nested PCR reads with MiXCR, giving one entry per CDR3 protein. Among about 82,000 distinct CDR3 sequences listed, about 8.2% were seen once.

The sequenced sample was naive CD8+ T cells from blood. The J gene is TRBJ2-5, the V gene TRBV2; 14 bases match TRBD2. This TCR came from a human donor in good health. The CDR3 region is CASSEGLAGVTETQYF. CDR3 nucleotide sequence: TGTGCCAGCAGTGAGGGACTAGCGGGAGTCACAGAGACCCAGTACTTC.